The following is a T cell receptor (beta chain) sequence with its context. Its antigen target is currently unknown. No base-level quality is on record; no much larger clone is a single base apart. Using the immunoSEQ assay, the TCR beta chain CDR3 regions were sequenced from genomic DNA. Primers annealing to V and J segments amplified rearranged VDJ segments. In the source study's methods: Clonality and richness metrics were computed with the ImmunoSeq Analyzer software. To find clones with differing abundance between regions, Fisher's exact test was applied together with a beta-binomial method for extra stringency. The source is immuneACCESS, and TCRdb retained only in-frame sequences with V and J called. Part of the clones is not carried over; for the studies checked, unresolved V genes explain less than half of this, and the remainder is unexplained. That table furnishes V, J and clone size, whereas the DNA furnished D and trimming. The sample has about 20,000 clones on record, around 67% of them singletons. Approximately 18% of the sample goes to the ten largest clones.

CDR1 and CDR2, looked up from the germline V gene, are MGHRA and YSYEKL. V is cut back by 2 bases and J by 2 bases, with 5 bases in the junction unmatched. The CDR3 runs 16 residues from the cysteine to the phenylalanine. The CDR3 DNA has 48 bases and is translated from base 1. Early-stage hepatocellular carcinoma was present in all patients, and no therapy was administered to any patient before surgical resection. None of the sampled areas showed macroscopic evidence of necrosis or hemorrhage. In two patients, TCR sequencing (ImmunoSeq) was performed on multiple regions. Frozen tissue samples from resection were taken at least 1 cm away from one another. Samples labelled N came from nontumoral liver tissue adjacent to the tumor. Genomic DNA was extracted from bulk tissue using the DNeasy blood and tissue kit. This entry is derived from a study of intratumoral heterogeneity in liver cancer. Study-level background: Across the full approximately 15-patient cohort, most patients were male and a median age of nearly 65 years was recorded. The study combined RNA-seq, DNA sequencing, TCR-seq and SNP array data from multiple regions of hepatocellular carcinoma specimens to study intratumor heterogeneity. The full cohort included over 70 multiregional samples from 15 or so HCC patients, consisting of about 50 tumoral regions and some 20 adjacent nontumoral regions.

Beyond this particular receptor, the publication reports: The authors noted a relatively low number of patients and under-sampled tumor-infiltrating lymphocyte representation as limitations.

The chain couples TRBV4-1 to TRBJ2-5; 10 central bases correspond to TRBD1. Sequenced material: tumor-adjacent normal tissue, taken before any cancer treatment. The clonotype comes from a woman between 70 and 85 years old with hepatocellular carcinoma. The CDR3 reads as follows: CASSQFRTGGQETQYF. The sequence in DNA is TGCGCCAGCAGCCAATTCCGGACAGGGGGTCAAGAGACCCAGTACTTC.